Here is one T cell receptor (beta chain) with its context. Its antigen is still unknown. This CDR3 has 15 residues. Trimming shortened V by 0 bases and J by 6 bases, and 15 bases separated the two germline ends. CDR1 is SGHDT, CDR2 YYEEEE, per germline. The sample comes from a study of T cells in Graves' hyperthyroidism and ophthalmopathy. RNA transcripts were the template for amplifying TCR beta CDR3 regions. Initially, a first-round RT-PCR of the TCR CDR3 employed the HTBI primer set. TCRdb re-called the multiplex PCR reads through MiXCR, storing one row per CDR3 protein. This sample has hundreds of thousands of distinct CDR3 sequences, with 15% to 20% found just once. The diagnoses drew upon clinical symptoms, serum thyroxine and TRAb, thyroid ultrasound and orbital computed tomography. Study-level findings and limits: Before onset, ophthalmopathy was predicted by the model a median roughly 6.4 months earlier.

Sample: blood. The chain combines TRBV5-6 with TRBJ1-1; D is possibly TRBD1 (5 bases). The TCR was taken from a man aged 35 to 55 with Graves' ophthalmopathy. CDR3 bases: TGTGCCAGCAGCTTGGGTAGGGGCTCCCTCCCTGAAGCTTTCTTT. Amino acids: CASSLGRGSLPEAFF.